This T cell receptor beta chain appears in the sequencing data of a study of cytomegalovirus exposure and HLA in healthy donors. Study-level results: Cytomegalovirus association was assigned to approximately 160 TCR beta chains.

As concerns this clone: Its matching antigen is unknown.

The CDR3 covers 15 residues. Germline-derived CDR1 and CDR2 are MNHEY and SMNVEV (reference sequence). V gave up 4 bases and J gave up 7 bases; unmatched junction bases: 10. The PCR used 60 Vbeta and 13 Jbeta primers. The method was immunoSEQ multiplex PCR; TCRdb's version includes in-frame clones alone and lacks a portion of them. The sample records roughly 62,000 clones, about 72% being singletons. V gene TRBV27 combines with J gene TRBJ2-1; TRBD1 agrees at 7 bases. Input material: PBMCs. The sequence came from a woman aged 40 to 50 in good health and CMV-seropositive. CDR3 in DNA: TGTGCCAGCAGTTCCCCGGGACAGCGGCTGAATGAGCAGTTCTTC. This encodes CASSSPGQRLNEQFF.